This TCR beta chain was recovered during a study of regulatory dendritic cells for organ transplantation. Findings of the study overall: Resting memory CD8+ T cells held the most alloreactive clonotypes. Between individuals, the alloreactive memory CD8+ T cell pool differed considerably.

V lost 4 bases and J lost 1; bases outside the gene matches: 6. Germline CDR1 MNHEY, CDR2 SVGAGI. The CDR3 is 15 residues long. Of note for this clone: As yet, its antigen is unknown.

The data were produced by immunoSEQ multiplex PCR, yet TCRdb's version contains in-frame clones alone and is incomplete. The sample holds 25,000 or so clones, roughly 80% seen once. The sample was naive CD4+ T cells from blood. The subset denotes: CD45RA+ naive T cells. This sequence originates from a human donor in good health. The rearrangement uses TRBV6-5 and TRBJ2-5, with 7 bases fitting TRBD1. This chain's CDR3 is CASSWGRGTQETQYF. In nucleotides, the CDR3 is TGTGCCAGCAGTTGGGGCAGGGGGACCCAAGAGACCCAGTACTTC.